This TCR beta chain appears in the sequencing data of a study of sequential checkpoint blockade in melanoma. Across the whole study: First-line arms were nivolumab then ipilimumab, or the reverse, randomized 1:1.

Measured with immunoSEQ multiplex PCR; TCRdb has only the in-frame clones, and not every one. Of under 50,000 clones in the sample, over 75% are singletons; the top ten hold around 12%. This CDR3 has 11 residues. V dropped 7 bases and J dropped 5 bases, with 9 bases sitting between them. Germline values: CDR1 SNHLY, CDR2 FYNNEI. Regarding treatment: randomized to nivolumab then ipilimumab (arm A) or the reverse (arm B). Live CD3+CD8+ CD19− CD56− cells were sorted from PBMCs. Material: CD8+ T cells sorted from blood (inferred from file names), obtained from a patient given nivolumab and ipilimumab in sequence. The clonotype was recovered from a human donor with melanoma. The rearrangement uses TRBV2 and TRBJ2-7, with D tentatively TRBD2 (6 bases). The CDR3 loop is CASTRGNEQYV. The CDR3 DNA is TGTGCCAGCACCCGGGGGAACGAGCAGTACGTC.